Shown below are 26 T cell receptor beta chains from a single sample sequenced in a study of technical replicates of blood from a few donors. Sequencing used immunoSEQ multiplex PCR; TCRdb keeps in-frame clones, though not all of them. The sample includes about 100,000 clones, approximately 95% of them seen just once. Sequenced material: T cells isolated from PBMCs. These receptors all stem from a human donor in good health.

CDR3 coding DNA: TGTGCCAGCAGTCCCCCCCGCTTCAGGAACACTGAAGCTTTCTTT. This codes for CASSPPRFRNTEAFF. The chain joins TRBV6-5 to TRBJ1-1; D gene ambiguous. This CDR3 has 15 residues. V was trimmed by 5 bases and J by 1 base, leaving 14 bases between them. Germline values: CDR1 MNHEY, CDR2 SVGAGI.

This sequence joins TRBV7-9 and TRBJ2-7; TRBD2 agrees at 7 bases. The CDR3 runs 15 residues. The V and J ends lost 3 bases and 0 bases, in that order; junction bases with no gene match: 5. Germline V gives CDR1 SEHNR, CDR2 FQNEAQ (reference sequence). The CDR3 DNA follows: TGTGCCAGCAGCTTTGGGCGGGGGAGCTCCTACGAGCAGTACTTC. Translation: CASSFGRGSSYEQYF.

The rearrangement links TRBV5-1 to TRBJ2-7; possible D gene TRBD1, 5 bases. V lost 0 bases and J lost 4, with 11 bases in between. The germline V gene encodes CDR1 SGHRS and CDR2 YFSETQ. The CDR3 extends over 14 amino acids. The CDR3 spells CASSLGNQGYEQYF. CDR3 DNA sequence: TGCGCCAGCAGCTTGGGAAATCAGGGATACGAGCAGTACTTC.

The rearrangement joins TRBV6-1 to TRBJ1-1, with a possible D match to TRBD1 (6 bases). The germline V gene encodes CDR1 MNHNS and CDR2 SASEGT. The CDR3 extends over 14 amino acids. The V end was cut by 8 bases, the J end by 6 bases, with 19 bases between. The CDR3 region is CASQPQFAGAEAFF. In DNA, the CDR3 is TGTGCCAGCCAGCCGCAATTCGCAGGGGCTGAAGCTTTCTTT.

The chain is built from TRBV6-5 and TRBJ2-5, with 8 nucleotides matching TRBD1. Gene TRBJ2-7 matches the end of the DNA better, so the J call may be wrong. The CDR3 is 12 amino acids. Per the germline V gene, CDR1 is MNHEY and CDR2 is SVGAGI. In nucleotides, the CDR3 is TGTGCCAGCAGTTTAACAGGGGGCGAGCAGTACTTC. Its protein is CASSLTGGEQYF.

As DNA, the CDR3 is TGCGCCAGCAGCCAAGATTTTATGGTAACACCCCGATTAAACTATGGCTACACCTTC. Encoded protein: CASSQDFMVTPRLNYGYTF. The chain is built from TRBV4-3 and TRBJ1-2; D unclear. Germline CDR1 reads LGHNA; CDR2 reads YSLEER. CDR3 length: 19 residues. Trimming shortened V by 0 bases and J by 2 bases, and 22 bases separated the two germline ends.

The V call is TRBV5-4, the J call TRBJ1-1; 9 bases align to TRBD1. The CDR3 is 16 residues long. Germline trimming cut 2 bases from V and 5 bases from J; bases unmatched to any gene: 10. In germline, CDR1 is SGHNT, CDR2 YYREEE (reference sequence). CDR3 in amino acids: CASSFGQGTGVTEAFF. The CDR3 DNA follows: TGTGCCAGCAGCTTTGGACAGGGGACTGGGGTTACTGAAGCTTTCTTT.

This clone was found once. The genes are TRBV7-2 and TRBJ1-1; D perhaps matches TRBD1 (6 bases). The CDR3 totals 14 residues. Germline V gene sequence: CDR1 SGHTA, CDR2 FQGNSA. V lost 3 bases and J 5 bases, leaving 13 bases between the germline ends. The CDR3 coding sequence is TGTGCCAGCAGCTTGGAGGCAGGGGTAACTGAAGCTTTCTTT. Amino acid sequence: CASSLEAGVTEAFF.

The chain carries TRBV6-1 and TRBJ2-7; 7 bases map to TRBD1. The J segment lost 2 bases and the V segment lost 1 base, leaving 5 bases of the junction unmatched. CDR1 MNHNS and CDR2 SASEGT come from the germline V gene. This CDR3 is built from 15 residues. CDR3: CASSEGGTATYEQYF. DNA of the CDR3: TGTGCCAGCAGTGAAGGGGGGACAGCTACCTACGAGCAGTACTTC.

The chain couples TRBV25-1 to TRBJ2-2, with D uncertain. Trimming left V 2 bases short and J 5 bases short, with 6 bases between. The CDR3 has 13 residues. From germline, CDR1 is MGHDK and CDR2 SYGVNS. CDR3 DNA sequence: TGTGCCAGCAGTGAACGGTATACCGGGGAGCTGTTTTTT. Translating it yields CASSERYTGELFF.

This clone has just a few counts. V gene TRBV5-1 combines with J gene TRBJ2-3, with D perhaps TRBD2 (5 bases). Germline-derived CDR1 and CDR2 are SGHRS and YFSETQ. The CDR3 totals 15 residues. Trimming cost V 5 bases and J 0 bases, with 13 bases left between them. The CDR3 DNA reads TGCGCCAGCAGGTCCCAGGACTTTAGCACAGATACGCAGTATTTT. It specifies CASRSQDFSTDTQYF. Full variable domain (remainder filled in from reference TRBV5-1 and TRBJ2-3): KAGVTQTPRYLIKTRGQQVTLSCSPISGHRSVSWYQQTPGQGLQFLFEYFSETQRNKGNFPGRFSGRQFSNSRSEMNVSTLELGDSALYLCASRSQDFSTDTQYFGPGTRLTVL.

This chain joins TRBV28 and TRBJ1-2, with 8 bases aligning to TRBD1. After removal of 5 bases from V and 0 bases from J, the junction contained 8 bases not matched to a gene. Germline V lookup: CDR1 MDHEN, CDR2 SYDVKM. The CDR3 is 16 amino acids. Here the CDR3 DNA reads TGTGCCAGCAGTAAGGGGACAGGTCTAGCTAACTATGGCTACACCTTC. Its protein is CASSKGTGLANYGYTF.

The chain joins TRBV19 to TRBJ1-1, with D maybe TRBD1 (6 bases). V was shortened by 6 bases and J by 4 bases, with 9 bases between the two germline ends. This CDR3 has 12 amino acids. Looked up from germline, CDR1 is LNHDA and CDR2 is SQIVND (reference sequence). CDR3 amino acids: CASSWTATEAFF. In DNA form, the CDR3 reads TGTGCCAGTAGCTGGACAGCCACTGAAGCTTTCTTT.

The chain carries TRBV27 and TRBJ2-3; TRBD2 aligns across 7 bases. The CDR3 has 15 amino acids. J gave up 2 bases and V 6 bases, and 8 bases lay outside the gene matches. Germline V CDR1 and CDR2: MNHEY, SMNVEV (reference sequence). The CDR3 is CASRLLADHTDTQYF. The DNA for the CDR3 is TGTGCCAGCAGACTTCTAGCGGACCACACAGATACGCAGTATTTT.

This chain links TRBV9 with TRBJ2-2; 11 bases are a match to TRBD2. Trimming removed 3 bases from V and 2 bases from J; junction bases left unmatched: 3. The CDR3 runs to 16 residues. Germline values: CDR1 SGDLS, CDR2 YYNGEE. In DNA, the CDR3 is TGTGCCAGCAGCGAGGGACTAGCGGAAAACACCGGGGAGCTGTTTTTT. As protein: CASSEGLAENTGELFF. The variable domain in full, with the rest retrieved from reference TRBV9 and TRBJ2-2, is DSGVTQTPKHLITATGQRVTLRCSPRSGDLSVYWYQQSLDQGLQFLIQYYNGEERAKGNILERFSAQQFPDLHSELNLSSLELGDSALYFCASSEGLAENTGELFFGEGSRLTVL.

This chain connects TRBV11-2 to TRBJ2-7; 10 bases agree with TRBD1. This CDR3 is built from 14 residues. Germline CDR1 is SGHAT and CDR2 is FQNNGV. Unmatched junction bases numbered 4, after V lost 4 bases and J lost 4 bases. For the CDR3, the DNA is TGTGCCAGCAGCTCCGGGACAGGGGTATACGAGCAGTACTTC. Translating it yields CASSSGTGVYEQYF.

The J gene is TRBJ2-3, the V gene TRBV25-1, with 7 positions matching TRBD1. V dropped 4 bases and J dropped 5; count of bases not matched to a gene: 6. Germline CDR1 reads MGHDK; CDR2 reads SYGVNS. This CDR3 is 14 amino acids long. CDR3 amino acids: CASSGDRDVDTQYF. The CDR3 DNA is TGTGCCAGCAGTGGAGACAGGGACGTAGATACGCAGTATTTT.

The rearrangement uses TRBV2 and TRBJ1-2; a weak D match, TRBD1 (6 bases). Germline assignment: CDR1 SNHLY and CDR2 FYNNEI. V was clipped by 10 bases and J by 3 bases, with 21 bases between them. This CDR3 spans 15 amino acids. CDR3 nucleotides: TGTGCCACACCCCCCCTTGACAGGACGGACTATGGCTACACCTTC. Its translation is CATPPLDRTDYGYTF.

The chain has TRBV4-1 and TRBJ1-3; TRBD1 matches at 9 bases. Losses at the gene ends were 1 base for V and 1 base for J; bases not matched to a gene: 5. The CDR3 is 17 residues long. CDR1 is MGHRA and CDR2 is YSYEKL in the germline V gene. The CDR3, as DNA: TGCGCCAGCAGCCAAGGCCTGGACAGGGGTTCTGGAAACACCATATATTTT. It is translated as CASSQGLDRGSGNTIYF.

This sequence joins TRBV6-1 and TRBJ2-1; TRBD2 agrees at 13 bases. The CDR3 is 13 residues long. The germline gives CDR1 MNHNS, CDR2 SASEGT. The ends lost 8 bases at V and 5 bases at J; junction bases unmatched: 0. In nucleotides, the CDR3 is TGTGCCAGCGGGACTAGCGGGAACAATGAGCAGTTCTTC. Encoded protein: CASGTSGNNEQFF.

The genes are TRBV4-1 and TRBJ2-7; the D is unclear. The germline V gene encodes CDR1 MGHRA and CDR2 YSYEKL. The CDR3 is 15 residues long. Trimming pared 4 bases from V and 3 bases from J, leaving 16 bases between. The CDR3 region has the DNA TGCGCCAGCAGCCCTTCAGGTCTACTCATCTACGAGCAGTACTTC. Residues: CASSPSGLLIYEQYF.

The chain links TRBV25-1 to TRBJ2-3; 8 nucleotides line up with TRBD2. Germline loops: CDR1 MGHDK, CDR2 SYGVNS. The length of the CDR3 is 16 residues. V lost 4 bases, J lost 1 base, and 7 bases stayed unmatched. CDR3 nucleotides: TGTGCCAGCAGTGCGCACCCCGGGAGGGGCACAGATACGCAGTATTTT. It encodes CASSAHPGRGTDTQYF.

The rearrangement links TRBV2 to TRBJ1-5, with D possibly matching TRBD1 (6 bases). In germline, CDR1 is SNHLY, CDR2 FYNNEI. This CDR3 is built from 14 residues. V lost 8 bases, J lost 4 bases, and 15 bases lay in between. The CDR3 DNA reads TGTGCCAGCCGCCTGGACAGACTTAATCAGCCCCAGCATTTT. Translated, it gives CASRLDRLNQPQHF.

The rearrangement joins TRBV6-5 to TRBJ2-3; TRBD2 matches at 12 bases. Losses at the gene ends were 2 bases for V and 4 bases for J; bases not matched to a gene: 4. The CDR3 sequence is 16 residues long. Germline V gene sequence: CDR1 MNHEY, CDR2 SVGAGI. The CDR3 region is CASSYGLAGGPDTQYF. The CDR3 region has the DNA TGTGCCAGCAGTTACGGGCTAGCGGGAGGGCCAGATACGCAGTATTTT.

The chain recombines TRBV28 with TRBJ2-7; 10 nucleotides match TRBD1. Germline trimming cut 5 bases from V and 5 bases from J; bases unmatched to any gene: 9. Germline V gene lookup returns CDR1 MDHEN and CDR2 SYDVKM. This CDR3 is built from 15 residues. The CDR3 DNA is TGTGCCAGCAGTACGCCCGGGACAGGGGAGGACGAGCAGTACTTC. Its protein product is CASSTPGTGEDEQYF.

This sequence joins TRBV19 and TRBJ1-1, with 11 bases that match TRBD1. The germline gives CDR1 LNHDA, CDR2 SQIVND (reference sequence). Trimming took 1 base from V and 1 from J; bases not matched to a gene: 5. The length of the CDR3 is 17 residues. The CDR3: CASSIAGTGGWNTEAFF. The DNA for the CDR3 is TGTGCCAGTAGTATAGCGGGGACAGGGGGTTGGAACACTGAAGCTTTCTTT.